Below are 27 T cell receptor beta chains sequenced from a single sample in a study of OX40 agonist ivuxolimab in advanced cancers. Method: immunoSEQ multiplex PCR; TCRdb's copy keeps in-frame clones and lacks some. The table lists roughly 80,000 clones, around 85% of them singletons, with 1.5% to 2% in the top ten. The sample was CD4+ or CD8+ T cells sorted from blood, taken in a trial of the OX40 agonist ivuxolimab. The source of these receptors is an adult with an advanced solid tumor such as melanoma, head and neck, liver or kidney cancer.

The V gene is TRBV6-1, the J gene TRBJ1-1, with D perhaps matching TRBD1 (5 bases). The ends were cut back, 3 bases at V and 8 bases at J, with 7 bases in the middle. The CDR3 contains 11 residues. Germline CDR1 reads MNHNS; CDR2 reads SASEGT. This CDR3 reads CASSDWGEAFF. CDR3 nucleotide sequence: TGTGCCAGCAGTGATTGGGGGGAAGCTTTCTTT.

A few counts support this clone. The chain combines TRBV6-1 with TRBJ1-5, with a possible D match to TRBD1 (5 bases). This CDR3 contains 15 residues. From germline, CDR1 is MNHNS and CDR2 SASEGT. V was trimmed by 6 bases and J by 3 bases, leaving 15 bases between them. CDR3 bases: TGTGCCAGCAGCTCCGCAGGGCCCTCCAATCAGCCCCAGCATTTT. Translated, it gives CASSSAGPSNQPQHF.

V and J are TRBV9 and TRBJ1-1; 7 bases map to TRBD1. The V segment lost 7 bases and the J segment 3 bases; nucleotides outside the gene matches: 9. Germline assignment: CDR1 SGDLS and CDR2 YYNGEE. The CDR3 is 14 amino acids. CDR3 nucleotide sequence: TGTGCCAGCGGGACAGCCGACGGGGACACTGAAGCTTTCTTT. Encoded protein: CASGTADGDTEAFF.

V gene TRBV4-1 combines with J gene TRBJ2-1; D perhaps matches TRBD2 (5 bases). V shed 1 base and J shed 8 bases, with 21 bases lying between them. Per the germline V gene, CDR1 is MGHRA and CDR2 is YSYEKL. The CDR3 contains 17 residues. CDR3 in DNA: TGCGCCAGCAGCCAAGGGGTCGGGGTGGGCCTAGCCCATGAGCAGTTCTTC. Its translation: CASSQGVGVGLAHEQFF.

This chain uses TRBV5-1 with TRBJ2-5, with TRBD1 as a possible D gene (5 bases). V was shortened by 0 bases and J by 0 bases, with 6 bases between the two germline ends. Germline CDR1 and CDR2: SGHRS and YFSETQ. The CDR3 has 14 residues. The CDR3 bases are TGCGCCAGCAGCTTGGAGGGGTACCAAGAGACCCAGTACTTC. It translates to CASSLEGYQETQYF.

The J gene is TRBJ2-1, the V gene TRBV18; 14 nucleotides line up with TRBD2. Germline lookup yields CDR1 KGHSH and CDR2 LQKENI. The ends lost 1 base at V and 7 bases at J; junction bases unmatched: 3. The CDR3 sequence is 16 residues long. The CDR3 loop is CASSPRGLAGENEQFF. In DNA, the CDR3 is TGTGCCAGCTCACCACGGGGACTAGCGGGAGAAAATGAGCAGTTCTTC.

The V gene is TRBV7-8, the J gene TRBJ2-2; D ambiguous. CDR1 is SGHVS and CDR2 is FQNEAQ in the germline V gene. The V and J ends lost 5 bases and 0 bases respectively, with 10 bases between them. The CDR3 has 15 amino acids. The CDR3 DNA follows: TGTGCCAGCAGCCAATATGGTCCGAACACCGGGGAGCTGTTTTTT. This sequence encodes CASSQYGPNTGELFF.

In regard to this clone: The same CDR3 can be traced to other DNA sequences in this sample. V gene TRBV9 combines with J gene TRBJ2-1, with a possible D match to TRBD2 (6 bases). Germline V CDR1 and CDR2: SGDLS, YYNGEE. Between the trimmed V and J ends, which lost 0 bases and 4 bases, there was a span of 11 bases. The CDR3 is 15 amino acids. CDR3 nucleotides: TGTGCCAGCAGCGTAGCCAGCGGGCCTTACAATGAGCAGTTCTTC. As protein: CASSVASGPYNEQFF.

CDR3 sequence: CASSQKRGREEQYF. The CDR3 DNA reads TGCGCCAGCAGCCAAAAACGGGGGCGCGAAGAGCAGTACTTC. The J gene is TRBJ2-7, the V gene TRBV5-1, with D perhaps assigned TRBD1 or TRBD2 (6 bases each). The CDR3 covers 14 residues. V shed 4 bases and J shed 7 bases, with 18 bases lying between them. CDR1 and CDR2 from the germline V gene are SGHRS and YFSETQ.

V gene TRBV6-6 combines with J gene TRBJ2-2; D unresolved. This CDR3 has 16 residues. The V and J ends lost 0 bases and 3 bases respectively, with 11 bases between them. CDR1 and CDR2 from the germline V gene are MNHNY and SVGAGI (reference sequence). The CDR3 here is CASSYSTPGYTGELFF. CDR3 DNA sequence: TGTGCCAGCAGTTACTCGACCCCAGGATACACCGGGGAGCTGTTTTTT.

This rearrangement joins TRBV5-4 to TRBJ2-2, with 7 bases identical to TRBD1. The length of the CDR3 is 17 residues. The V segment lost 4 bases and the J segment 0 bases; nucleotides outside the gene matches: 9. Per germline, CDR1 SGHNT and CDR2 YYREEE (reference sequence). The CDR3 sequence is CASSIPTGLPNTGELFF. DNA of the CDR3: TGTGCCAGCAGCATCCCGACAGGGCTCCCGAACACCGGGGAGCTGTTTTTT.

This clone was seen a handful of times. The gene calls are TRBV7-2 and TRBJ1-1; tentative D call: TRBD1 (5 bases). The germline V and J ends were trimmed by 5 bases and 3 bases, with 10 bases remaining between them. CDR1 SGHTA and CDR2 FQGNSA come from the germline V gene. CDR3 length: 13 residues. This CDR3 reads CASSPTGDTEAFF. CDR3 in DNA: TGTGCCAGCAGCCCAACGGGGGACACTGAAGCTTTCTTT. The full variable domain, in which reference TRBV7-2 and TRBJ1-1 provide the parts outside the CDR3, is GAGVSQSPSNKVTEKGKDVELRCDPISGHTALYWYRQSLGQGLEFLIYFQGNSAPDKSGLPSDRFSAERTGGSVSTLTIQRTQQEDSAVYLCASSPTGDTEAFFGQGTRLTVV.

V usage is TRBV5-1 and J usage is TRBJ2-3; D ambiguous. The V end lost 1 base, the J end lost 3 bases, and 9 bases lay between the germline ends. Germline CDR1 SGHRS, CDR2 YFSETQ. The CDR3 is made up of 14 amino acids. As DNA, the CDR3 is TGCGCCAGCAGCTTGTTAGTGGGGACAGATACGCAGTATTTT. Residues: CASSLLVGTDTQYF.

V and J are TRBV14 and TRBJ2-3; D is ambiguous. V lost 0 bases to trimming and J lost 3 bases, with 16 bases between them. The CDR3 contains 17 residues. From germline, CDR1 is SGHDN and CDR2 FVKESK. The CDR3 protein is CASSQDSGPLTTDTQYF. CDR3 nucleotides: TGTGCCAGCAGCCAAGATTCTGGGCCCCTTACAACAGATACGCAGTATTTT.

The V call is TRBV5-1, the J call TRBJ1-4, with TRBD1 matching 9 bases. The CDR3 has 15 amino acids. V lost 0 bases, J lost 8 bases, and 5 bases stayed unmatched. Germline assignment: CDR1 SGHRS and CDR2 YFSETQ. This CDR3 is CASSLEGTGNEKLFF. Written as DNA, the CDR3 is TGCGCCAGCAGCTTGGAGGGGACAGGGAACGAAAAACTGTTTTTT. Combining the CDR3 with reference TRBV5-1 and TRBJ1-4 gives the whole variable domain KAGVTQTPRYLIKTRGQQVTLSCSPISGHRSVSWYQQTPGQGLQFLFEYFSETQRNKGNFPGRFSGRQFSNSRSEMNVSTLELGDSALYLCASSLEGTGNEKLFFGSGTQLSVL.

The genes are TRBV6-1 and TRBJ2-7, with a tentative D call TRBD2 (5 bases). The CDR3 loop spans 14 amino acids. Trimming took off 1 base at V and 3 bases at J, with 10 bases between the two ends. Germline CDR1 and CDR2: MNHNS and SASEGT. The CDR3: CASSEGFRGYEQYF. The DNA of the CDR3 is TGTGCCAGCAGTGAAGGTTTCCGGGGCTACGAGCAGTACTTC.

The rearrangement joins TRBV5-1 to TRBJ2-3, with D tentatively TRBD2 (6 bases). V was cut by 0 bases and J by 6 bases, with 14 bases left in between. The germline V gene has CDR1 SGHRS and CDR2 YFSETQ. This CDR3 region has 15 residues. Written as DNA, the CDR3 is TGCGCCAGCAGCTTGGAGGGGACGGGGGTGGATACGCAGTATTTT. Its translation: CASSLEGTGVDTQYF.

The CDR3 here is CAIGGTGREPQHF. For the CDR3, the DNA is TGTGCCATCGGGGGGACAGGGCGGGAGCCCCAGCATTTT. The rearrangement joins TRBV10-3 to TRBJ1-5; 9 nucleotides match TRBD1. The CDR3 extends over 13 amino acids. Germline V CDR1 and CDR2: ENHRY, SYGVKD. V lost 8 bases and J lost 8; bases outside the gene matches: 7.

This clone has only one observation. This sequence joins TRBV5-1 and TRBJ2-2; D gene unclear. V was trimmed by 0 bases and J by 5 bases, leaving 11 bases between them. CDR1 and CDR2 (germline): SGHRS, YFSETQ. This CDR3 has 15 residues. Here the CDR3 reads CASSLAGPETGELFF. The CDR3 DNA sequence: TGCGCCAGCAGCTTGGCCGGCCCGGAGACCGGGGAGCTGTTTTTT. Using reference TRBV5-1 and TRBJ2-2 for the parts outside the CDR3, the full variable domain is KAGVTQTPRYLIKTRGQQVTLSCSPISGHRSVSWYQQTPGQGLQFLFEYFSETQRNKGNFPGRFSGRQFSNSRSEMNVSTLELGDSALYLCASSLAGPETGELFFGEGSRLTVL.

The chain joins TRBV18 to TRBJ1-5; D unresolved. The CDR3 has 13 amino acids. V gave up 5 bases and J gave up 4 bases, with 9 bases separating them. Germline CDR1 is KGHSH and CDR2 is LQKENI. The CDR3 region has the DNA TGTGCCAGCTCAGTGGACCTGAATCAGCCCCAGCATTTT. It translates to CASSVDLNQPQHF. The full variable domain, its missing parts supplied by reference TRBV18 and TRBJ1-5, is NAGVMQNPRHLVRRRGQEARLRCSPMKGHSHVYWYRQLPEEGLKFMVYLQKENIIDESGMPKERFSAEFPKEGPSILRIQQVVRGDSAAYFCASSVDLNQPQHFGDGTRLSIL.

The chain carries TRBV25-1 and TRBJ1-2; D is uncertain. The CDR3 totals 15 residues. V was cut by 4 bases and J by 4 bases, with 16 bases left in between. The germline gives CDR1 MGHDK, CDR2 SYGVNS. CDR3 nucleotide sequence: TGTGCCAGCAGTGCCCCCCCCCGGGGAGGCTATGGCTACACCTTC. This encodes CASSAPPRGGYGYTF.

The genes are TRBV27 and TRBJ2-5, with a tentative D call TRBD1 (6 bases). In germline, CDR1 is MNHEY, CDR2 SMNVEV (reference sequence). Between the trimmed V and J ends, which lost 3 bases and 1 base, there was a span of 15 bases. The CDR3 is 16 amino acids. DNA of the CDR3: TGTGCCAGCAGTTTTCTGACAACAGGGCTCCAAGAGACCCAGTACTTC. It yields the protein CASSFLTTGLQETQYF.

CDR3 sequence reads: CASRSQGELTEAFF. DNA of the CDR3: TGCGCCAGCAGATCACAGGGAGAACTCACTGAAGCTTTCTTT. V and J are TRBV5-1 and TRBJ1-1; a possible D gene is TRBD1 (6 bases). The CDR3 spans 14 residues. V was pared by 5 bases and J by 4 bases, with 15 bases between. Germline V gives CDR1 SGHRS, CDR2 YFSETQ.

The gene calls are TRBV11-3 and TRBJ2-3, with D tentatively TRBD2 (5 bases). The CDR3 extends over 13 amino acids. Germline V gene lookup returns CDR1 SGHNT and CDR2 YENEEA. V lost 5 bases and J 6 bases, leaving 12 bases between the germline ends. The CDR3 here is CASSPGLLDTQYF. The CDR3 DNA reads TGTGCCAGCAGCCCCGGACTCTTGGATACGCAGTATTTT.

V and J are TRBV7-3 and TRBJ2-7; 8 nucleotides align to TRBD1. From germline, CDR1 is SGHTA and CDR2 FQGTGA. The CDR3 runs 13 residues. Trimming cost V 4 bases and J 3 bases; bases outside gene matches: 2. CDR3 DNA sequence: TGTGCCAGCAGCTCCGACAGGGGCTACGAGCAGTACTTC. Encoded protein: CASSSDRGYEQYF.

This chain links TRBV7-3 with TRBJ2-2; TRBD1 might be the D (6 bases). Germline V gene lookup returns CDR1 SGHTA and CDR2 FQGTGA. V was pared by 3 bases and J by 6 bases, with 17 bases between. The length of the CDR3 is 16 residues. CDR3 sequence: CASSFGQGSDAGELFF. CDR3 nucleotides: TGTGCCAGCAGCTTCGGGCAGGGGAGCGACGCCGGGGAGCTGTTTTTT.

The chain is built from TRBV5-1 and TRBJ2-5; D remains unclear. Deletions cut 0 bases from V and 4 bases from J, with 7 bases between. The CDR3 is made up of 13 amino acids. Looked up from germline, CDR1 is SGHRS and CDR2 is YFSETQ. The CDR3: CASSLAGSETQYF. DNA of the CDR3: TGCGCCAGCAGCTTGGCCGGGTCAGAGACCCAGTACTTC.